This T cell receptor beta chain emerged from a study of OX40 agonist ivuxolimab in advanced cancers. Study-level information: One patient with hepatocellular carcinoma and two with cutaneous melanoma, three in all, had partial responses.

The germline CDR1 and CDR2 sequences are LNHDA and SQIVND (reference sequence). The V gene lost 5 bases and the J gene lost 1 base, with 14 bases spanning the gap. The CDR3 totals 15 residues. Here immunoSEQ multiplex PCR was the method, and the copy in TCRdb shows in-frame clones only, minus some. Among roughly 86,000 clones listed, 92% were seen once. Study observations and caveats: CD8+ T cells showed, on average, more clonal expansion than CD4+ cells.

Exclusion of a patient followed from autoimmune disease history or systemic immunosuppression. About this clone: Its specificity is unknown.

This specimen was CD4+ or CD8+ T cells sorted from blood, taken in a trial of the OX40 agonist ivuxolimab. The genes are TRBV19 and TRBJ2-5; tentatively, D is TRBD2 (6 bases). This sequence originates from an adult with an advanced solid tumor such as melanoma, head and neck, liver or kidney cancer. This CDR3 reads CASSPTAGLQETQYF. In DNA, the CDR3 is TGTGCCAGTAGTCCCACGGCGGGACTCCAAGAGACCCAGTACTTC.